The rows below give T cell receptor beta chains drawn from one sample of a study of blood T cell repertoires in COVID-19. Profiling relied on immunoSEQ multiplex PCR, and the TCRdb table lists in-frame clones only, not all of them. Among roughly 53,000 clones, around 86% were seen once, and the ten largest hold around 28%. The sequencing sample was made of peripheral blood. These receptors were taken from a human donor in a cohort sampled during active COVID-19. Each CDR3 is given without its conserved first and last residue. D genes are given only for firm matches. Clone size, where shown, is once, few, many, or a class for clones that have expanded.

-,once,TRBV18,ASSPGQANTEAF
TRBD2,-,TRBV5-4,ASRLGLAGEETQY
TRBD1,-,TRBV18,ASSPGGGDYGYT
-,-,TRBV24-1,ATSGRGRADGYT
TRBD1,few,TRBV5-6,ASSLASLQGSSYNSPLH
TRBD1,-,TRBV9,ASSTHTGGSIGELF
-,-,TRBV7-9,ASSSDRMGDEQY
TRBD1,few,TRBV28,ASRVAPYRGRIGNTEAF
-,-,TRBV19,ASSPVGGKMNTEAF
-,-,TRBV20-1,SVRSGFEQY
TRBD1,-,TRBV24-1,ATSEGQGYVQPQH
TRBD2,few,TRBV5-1,ASSLGSQAGDTGELF
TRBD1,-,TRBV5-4,ASTTDRVRTGELF
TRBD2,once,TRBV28,ASSLAGEYIQY
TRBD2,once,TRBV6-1,ASSEAGGPADTQY
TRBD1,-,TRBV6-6,ASSYGTGLSNYGYT
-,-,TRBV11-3,ASSAGQSSGNTIY
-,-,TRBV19,ASKGGSGTSYEQY
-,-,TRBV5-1,ASSLGASAYEQY
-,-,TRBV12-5,ASGLQEPQH
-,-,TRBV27,ASRGPTLRGSYEQY
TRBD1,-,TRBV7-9,ASTLVGQARQF
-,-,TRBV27,ASSLRQGRNEQF
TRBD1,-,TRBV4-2,ASSQSWVQGNSPLH
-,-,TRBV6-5,ASSYQRTSYEQY
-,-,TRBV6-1,ASSDRVQGYT
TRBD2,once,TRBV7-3,ASSLNTAGAYNEQF
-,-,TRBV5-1,ASSLEANTDTQY